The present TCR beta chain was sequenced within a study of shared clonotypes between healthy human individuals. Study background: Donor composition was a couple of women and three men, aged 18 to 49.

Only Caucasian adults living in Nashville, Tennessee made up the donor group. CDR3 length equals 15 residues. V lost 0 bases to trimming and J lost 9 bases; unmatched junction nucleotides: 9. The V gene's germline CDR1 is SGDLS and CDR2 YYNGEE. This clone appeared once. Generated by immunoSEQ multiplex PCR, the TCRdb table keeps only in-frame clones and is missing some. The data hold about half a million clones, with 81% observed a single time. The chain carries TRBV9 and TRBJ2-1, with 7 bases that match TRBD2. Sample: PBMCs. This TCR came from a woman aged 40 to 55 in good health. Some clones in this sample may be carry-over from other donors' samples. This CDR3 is CASSVEGQREGEQFF. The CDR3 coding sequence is TGTGCCAGCAGCGTAGAGGGGCAGCGGGAAGGTGAGCAGTTCTTC.